This TCR beta chain emerged from a study of vaccination effects on CD4 cells after COVID-19. General study points: Few convalescent patients were included, and no early post-infection timepoints were sampled.

The protocol was immunoSEQ multiplex PCR, while the TCRdb copy is restricted to in-frame clones and leaves out a portion. This table holds 62,000 or so clones, about four fifths found once. This clone is a singleton in its sample. The target antigen is unknown. The length of the CDR3 is 16 residues. Before any sequencing was done, the ViraFEST assay used viral peptide pools to expand antigen-specific CD4+ T cells. The culture ran for 9 to 11 days, and then CD4+ T cells were isolated. All vaccine recipients tested negative for nucleocapsid antibodies and had never contracted SARS-CoV-2 infection. This receptor was obtained from a human donor who received a COVID-19 vaccine. Specimen: CD4+ T cells from PBMCs cultured with SARS-CoV-2 spike peptides, collected before COVID-19 vaccination. The gene calls are TRBV21-1 and TRBJ2-7. TRBV21-1 is designated a pseudogene. The DNA for the CDR3 is TGTGCCAGCTTTCCGGGGGGTGTAAGGGGGCTCAACGAGCAGTACGTC. This translates into CASFPGGVRGLNEQYV.